A selection of T cell receptor beta chains follows, all from one sample in a study of response to subunit inactivated influenza vaccine. TCRdb processed the RT-PCR reads anew with MiXCR; each CDR3 protein has one entry. The table records more than 550,000 distinct CDR3 sequences, approximately 12% of them present only once. Sample: PBMCs from blood, taken on the day of vaccination. These receptors were obtained from a man over 45 who received an inactivated influenza vaccine. The CDR3 runs from the conserved cysteine through the conserved F or W.

TRBV7-8	TRBJ2-7	CASRSGTGDYEQYF
TRBV4-2	TRBJ2-7	CASSQESLAVHSSYEQYF
TRBV4-2	TRBJ2-7	CASSQETGGNEQYF
TRBV15	TRBJ1-1	CATSRKILQGYTEAFF
TRBV7-9	TRBJ2-7	CASGLTGPYEQYF
TRBV20-1	TRBJ2-1	CSAGGGGYGQFF
TRBV7-6	TRBJ2-7	CASSAQSGTLSSYEQYF
TRBV6-5	TRBJ1-1	CASSFSLTIGGTEAFF
TRBV7-2	TRBJ2-2	CASSPGLAFGELFF
TRBV29-1	TRBJ2-1	CSVEDPPNDEQFF
TRBV20-1	TRBJ1-5	CSARGIVYSYNQPQHF
TRBV27	TRBJ2-5	CASSLSGRVRETQYF
TRBV5-1	TRBJ2-3	CASKANYLAGFKDTQYF
TRBV12-3/TRBV12-4	TRBJ1-2	CASRPRDRANYGYTF
TRBV15	TRBJ2-3	CATSRAERLAGLTDTQYF
TRBV27	TRBJ2-7	CASRNRDQLNFEQYF
TRBV20-1	TRBJ2-5	CSARRQGGETQYF
TRBV25-1	TRBJ1-6	CASSEYGQPDNSPLHF
TRBV7-2	TRBJ1-2	CASSPGQGEGGYTF
TRBV7-6	TRBJ2-1	CASSLRLAGVGSYNEQFF
TRBV4-1	TRBJ2-7	CASSQTATTTYEQYF
TRBV7-9	TRBJ1-2	CASSSSDGIGGYTF
TRBV29-1	TRBJ2-5	CSVALLTGRETQYF
TRBV29-1	TRBJ1-6	CSVGQSYNSPLHF